These 2 T cell receptor beta chains were sequenced from one sample in a study of blood T cell repertoires in COVID-19. Profiled with immunoSEQ multiplex PCR; TCRdb holds only in-frame clones, not every one. The sample yields some 69,000 clones, 89% seen once. Material for sequencing was peripheral blood. Source of these receptors: a woman aged 50 to 60 with active COVID-19.

The rearrangement uses TRBV11-2 and TRBJ2-3; no clear D. The germline gives CDR1 SGHAT, CDR2 FQNNGV. This CDR3 is 12 amino acids long. V lost 6 bases, J lost 2 bases, and 6 bases lay in between. CDR3 DNA sequence: TGTGCCAGCAGTCGCTACACAGATACGCAGTATTTT. Its translation is CASSRYTDTQYF. Looking up the rest from reference TRBV11-2 and TRBJ2-3 gives the full variable domain: EAGVAQSPRYKIIEKRQSVAFWCNPISGHATLYWYQQILGQGPKLLIQFQNNGVVDDSQLPKDRFSAERLKGVDSTLKIQPAKLEDSAVYLCASSRYTDTQYFGPGTRLTVL.

Concerning this clone itself: An end of the junction does not agree with germline; a read error may underlie this. This chain connects TRBV4-1 to TRBJ2-5; D is ambiguous. The CDR3 totals 13 residues. Germline values: CDR1 MGHRA, CDR2 YSYEKL. CDR3 loop: CASSKERRETQYF. The CDR3 bases are TGCGCCAGCAGCAAAGAGAGGCGAGAGACCCAGTACTTC.